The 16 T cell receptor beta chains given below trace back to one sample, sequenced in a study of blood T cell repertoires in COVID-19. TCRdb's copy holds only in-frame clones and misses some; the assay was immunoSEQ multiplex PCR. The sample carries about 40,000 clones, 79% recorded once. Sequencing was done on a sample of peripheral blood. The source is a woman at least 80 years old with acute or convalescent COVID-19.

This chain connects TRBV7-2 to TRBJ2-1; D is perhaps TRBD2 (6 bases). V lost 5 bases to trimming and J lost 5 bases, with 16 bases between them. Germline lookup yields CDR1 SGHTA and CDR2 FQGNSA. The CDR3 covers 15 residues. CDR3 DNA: TGTGCCAGCAGCCCGCGGGTAGCGGTGAACAATGAGCAGTTCTTC. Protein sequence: CASSPRVAVNNEQFF.

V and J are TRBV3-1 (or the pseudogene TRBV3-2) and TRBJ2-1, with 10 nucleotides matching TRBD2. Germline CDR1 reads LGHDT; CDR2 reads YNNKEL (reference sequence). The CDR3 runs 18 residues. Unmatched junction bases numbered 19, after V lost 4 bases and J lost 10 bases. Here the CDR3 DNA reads TGTGCCAGCAGCCTTCCGAGCGCGGGACTAGCGTCTTTTCGCGAGCAGTTCTTC. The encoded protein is CASSLPSAGLASFREQFF.

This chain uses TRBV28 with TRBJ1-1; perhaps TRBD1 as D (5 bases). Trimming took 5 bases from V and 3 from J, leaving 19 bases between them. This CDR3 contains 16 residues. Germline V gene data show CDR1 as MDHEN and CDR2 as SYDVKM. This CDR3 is CASSPHSAGGDTEAFF. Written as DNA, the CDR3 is TGTGCCAGCAGTCCCCACAGCGCCGGGGGGGACACTGAAGCTTTCTTT.

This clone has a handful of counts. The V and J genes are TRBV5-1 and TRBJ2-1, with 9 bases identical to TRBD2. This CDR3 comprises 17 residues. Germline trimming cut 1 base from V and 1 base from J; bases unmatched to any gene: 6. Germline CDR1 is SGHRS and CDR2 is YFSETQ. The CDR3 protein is CASSLRPSGRSYNEQFF. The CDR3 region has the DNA TGCGCCAGCAGCTTGCGACCCAGCGGGAGGTCCTACAATGAGCAGTTCTTC.

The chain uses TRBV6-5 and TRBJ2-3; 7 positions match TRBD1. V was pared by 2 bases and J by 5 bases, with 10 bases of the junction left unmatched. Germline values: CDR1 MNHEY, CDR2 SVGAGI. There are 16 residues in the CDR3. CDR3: CASSYQAGGVGDTQYF. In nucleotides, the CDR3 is TGTGCCAGCAGTTACCAGGCAGGGGGTGTGGGAGATACGCAGTATTTT.

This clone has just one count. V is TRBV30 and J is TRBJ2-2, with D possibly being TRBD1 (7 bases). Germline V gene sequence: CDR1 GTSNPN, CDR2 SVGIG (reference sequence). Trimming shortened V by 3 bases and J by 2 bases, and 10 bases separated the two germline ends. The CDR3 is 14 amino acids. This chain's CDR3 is CAWREGANTGELFF. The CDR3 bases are TGTGCCTGGAGGGAGGGGGCAAACACCGGGGAGCTGTTTTTT.

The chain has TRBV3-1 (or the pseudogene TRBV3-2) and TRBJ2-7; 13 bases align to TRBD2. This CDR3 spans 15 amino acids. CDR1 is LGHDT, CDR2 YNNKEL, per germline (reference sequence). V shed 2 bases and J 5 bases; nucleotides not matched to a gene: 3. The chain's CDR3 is CASSQTSGRVNEQYF. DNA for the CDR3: TGTGCCAGCAGCCAAACTAGCGGGAGGGTCAACGAGCAGTACTTC.

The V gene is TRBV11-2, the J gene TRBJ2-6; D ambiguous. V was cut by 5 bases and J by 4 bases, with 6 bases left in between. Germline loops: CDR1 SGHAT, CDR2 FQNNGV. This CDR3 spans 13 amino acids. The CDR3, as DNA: TGTGCCAGCAGCAAACAGGGGGCCAACGTCCTGACTTTC. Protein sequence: CASSKQGANVLTF.

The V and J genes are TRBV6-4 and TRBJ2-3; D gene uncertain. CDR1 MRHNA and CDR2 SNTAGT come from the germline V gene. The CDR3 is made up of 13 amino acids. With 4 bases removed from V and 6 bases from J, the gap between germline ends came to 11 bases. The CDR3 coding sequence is TGTGCCAGCAGTGCCCGATACCAGGATACGCAGTATTTT. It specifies CASSARYQDTQYF.

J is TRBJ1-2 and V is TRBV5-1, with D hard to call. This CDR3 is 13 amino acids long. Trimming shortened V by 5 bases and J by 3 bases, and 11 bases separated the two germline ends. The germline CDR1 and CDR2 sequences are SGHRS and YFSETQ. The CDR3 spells CASRAGSDYGYTF. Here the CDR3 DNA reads TGCGCCAGCAGAGCGGGGTCGGACTATGGCTACACCTTC.

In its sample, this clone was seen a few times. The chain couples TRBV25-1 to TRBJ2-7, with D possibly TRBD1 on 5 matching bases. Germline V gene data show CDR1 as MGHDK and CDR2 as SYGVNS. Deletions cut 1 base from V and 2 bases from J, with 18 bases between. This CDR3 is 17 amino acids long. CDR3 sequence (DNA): TGTGCCAGCAGTGAATGGGGTGAGTTCGACAGTACCTACGAGCAGTACTTC. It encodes CASSEWGEFDSTYEQYF.

This chain's CDR3 is CAISESRQSQETQYF. The CDR3 nucleotides are TGTGCCATCAGTGAGTCGCGACAGAGCCAAGAGACCCAGTACTTC. This rearrangement joins TRBV10-3 to TRBJ2-5; weak D call: TRBD1 (5 bases). The length of the CDR3 is 15 residues. Per the germline V gene, CDR1 is ENHRY and CDR2 is SYGVKD. Trimming removed 0 bases at V and 1 base at J, with 9 bases between.

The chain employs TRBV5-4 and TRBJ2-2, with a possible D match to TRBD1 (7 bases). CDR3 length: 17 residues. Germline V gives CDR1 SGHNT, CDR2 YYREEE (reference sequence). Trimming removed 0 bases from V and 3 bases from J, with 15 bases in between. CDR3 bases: TGTGCCAGCAGCTTGGGCAGGGGGGAAATTTACACCGGGGAGCTGTTTTTT. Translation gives CASSLGRGEIYTGELFF.

The CDR3 sequence is CASSPQTSGAQETQYF. DNA of the CDR3: TGTGCCAGTAGTCCTCAGACTAGCGGGGCCCAAGAGACCCAGTACTTC. This rearrangement joins TRBV19 to TRBJ2-5; 11 nucleotides match TRBD2. Trimming cost V 5 bases and J 1 base; bases outside gene matches: 6. The CDR3 is 16 amino acids. CDR1 is LNHDA and CDR2 is SQIVND in the germline V gene (reference sequence).

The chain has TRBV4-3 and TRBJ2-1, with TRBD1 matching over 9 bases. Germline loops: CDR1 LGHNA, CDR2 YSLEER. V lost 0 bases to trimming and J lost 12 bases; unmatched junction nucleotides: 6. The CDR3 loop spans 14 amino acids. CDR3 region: CASSQDQQGARQFF. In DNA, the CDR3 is TGCGCCAGCAGCCAAGATCAACAGGGGGCTCGGCAGTTCTTC.

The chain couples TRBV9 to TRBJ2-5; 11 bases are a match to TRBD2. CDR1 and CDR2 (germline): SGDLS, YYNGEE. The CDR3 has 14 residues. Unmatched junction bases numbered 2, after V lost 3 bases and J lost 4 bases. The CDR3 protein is CASSATSGIETQYF. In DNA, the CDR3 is TGTGCCAGCAGCGCGACTAGCGGGATAGAGACCCAGTACTTC.